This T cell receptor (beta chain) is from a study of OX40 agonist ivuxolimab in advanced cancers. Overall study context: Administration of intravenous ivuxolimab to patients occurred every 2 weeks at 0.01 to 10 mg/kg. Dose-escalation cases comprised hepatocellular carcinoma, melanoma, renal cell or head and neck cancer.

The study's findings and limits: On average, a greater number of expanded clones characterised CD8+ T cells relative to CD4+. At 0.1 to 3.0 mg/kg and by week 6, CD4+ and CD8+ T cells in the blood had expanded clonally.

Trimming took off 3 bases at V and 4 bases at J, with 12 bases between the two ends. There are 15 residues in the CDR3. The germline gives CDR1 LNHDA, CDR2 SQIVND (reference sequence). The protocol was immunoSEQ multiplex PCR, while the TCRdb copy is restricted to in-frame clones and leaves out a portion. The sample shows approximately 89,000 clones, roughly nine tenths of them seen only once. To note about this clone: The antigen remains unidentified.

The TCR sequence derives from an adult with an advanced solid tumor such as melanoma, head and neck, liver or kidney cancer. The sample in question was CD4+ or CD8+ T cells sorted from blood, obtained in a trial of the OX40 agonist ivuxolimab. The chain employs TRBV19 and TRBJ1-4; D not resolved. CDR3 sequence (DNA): TGTGCCAGTAGTATGGGTGGAGGGATTAATGAAAAACTGTTTTTT. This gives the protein CASSMGGGINEKLFF.